The next 31 T cell receptor beta chains were all read from a single sample in a study of early T cells in non-severe SARS-CoV-2 infection. From the 5' RACE reads, TCRdb called clonotypes with MiXCR, one entry per CDR3 protein. Of 100,000 to 130,000 distinct CDR3 sequences in the sample, around 10% were seen once. Sequenced: whole blood. The receptors here all came from an adult who was a healthcare worker with PCR-confirmed SARS-CoV-2 infection or an uninfected control (not recorded which).

This clonotype was observed at least ten times. This chain links TRBV12-3 or TRBV12-4 with TRBJ2-5; 13 bases map to TRBD2. The CDR3 loop spans 17 amino acids. Trimming took 4 bases from V and 5 from J; bases not matched to a gene: 10. CDR3: CASSSGLAGVSGETQYF. The CDR3 DNA reads TGTGCCAGCAGTTCCGGACTAGCGGGAGTTAGCGGGGAGACCCAGTACTTC.

This clonotype was counted many times. This chain uses TRBV9 with TRBJ2-3; the D gene is possibly TRBD2 (5 bases). Germline V gene sequence: CDR1 SGDLS, CDR2 YYNGEE. V dropped 4 bases and J dropped 0 bases, with 12 bases sitting between them. CDR3 length: 15 amino acids. This chain's CDR3 is CASSRGSTSTDTQYF. CDR3 nucleotides: TGTGCCAGCAGCCGCGGGTCAACTAGCACAGATACGCAGTATTTT.

There are a few counts of this clonotype. The rearrangement joins TRBV5-4 to TRBJ2-3; 10 bases line up with TRBD2. The CDR3 is 16 residues long. The germline gives CDR1 SGHNT, CDR2 YYREEE (reference sequence). V lost 0 bases, J lost 1 base, and 2 bases stayed unmatched. CDR3 DNA sequence: TGTGCCAGCAGCTTGGCAAGCGGGAGGGGCACAGATACGCAGTATTTT. This encodes CASSLASGRGTDTQYF.

This clonotype was seen a handful of times. The J gene is TRBJ2-1, the V gene TRBV6-2 or TRBV6-3; 8 nucleotides align to TRBD2. The V and J ends lost 0 bases and 3 bases, in that order; junction bases with no gene match: 13. This CDR3 is built from 19 residues. Germline loops: CDR1 MNHEY, CDR2 SVGEGT. For the CDR3, the DNA is TGTGCCAGCAGTTACTCGACTCTAGCGGGTAAGGTTATCTACAATGAGCAGTTCTTC. Translated, it gives CASSYSTLAGKVIYNEQFF.

This clonotype was detected many times. This sequence joins TRBV14 and TRBJ2-2; D not resolved. The CDR3 covers 14 residues. Trimming took 8 bases from V and 6 from J, leaving 16 bases between them. Germline V gene sequence: CDR1 SGHDN, CDR2 FVKESK. CDR3 bases: TGTGCCAGCGCCCCATTAGACCACCCCGGGGAGCTGTTTTTT. It translates to CASAPLDHPGELFF.

This clonotype occurred a few times. The rearrangement links TRBV7-8 to TRBJ2-1; D gene ambiguous. The V gene's germline CDR1 is SGHVS and CDR2 FQNEAQ. This CDR3 is 14 amino acids long. Trimming took off 0 bases at V and 6 bases at J, with 9 bases between the two ends. In nucleotides, the CDR3 is TGTGCCAGCAGCTTAGCTCGCCGGACCAATGAGCAGTTCTTC. Protein product: CASSLARRTNEQFF.

This clonotype came up a few times. Here the CDR3 reads CASSQYSTSGDGRGTGELFF. CDR3 sequence (DNA): TGTGCCAGCAGCCAATACTCGACTAGCGGAGACGGACGGGGCACCGGGGAGCTGTTTTTT. The gene calls are TRBV4-2 and TRBJ2-2, with TRBD2 matching over 9 bases. Losses at the gene ends were 2 bases for V and 4 bases for J; bases not matched to a gene: 17. The V gene's germline CDR1 is LGHNA and CDR2 YNFKEQ. This CDR3 spans 20 amino acids.

This clonotype was detected a few times. The V and J genes are TRBV20-1 and TRBJ2-3; D is undetermined. V lost 3 bases and J lost 0, with 7 bases in between. Per the germline V gene, CDR1 is DFQATT and CDR2 is SNEGSKA (reference sequence). The CDR3 covers 13 residues. In DNA form, the CDR3 reads TGCAGTGCTAGTTCGGGCAGCACAGATACGCAGTATTTT. The encoded protein is CSASSGSTDTQYF.

This clonotype appeared many times. The chain employs TRBV20-1 and TRBJ2-7; possibly TRBD1 for D (6 bases). V shed 4 bases and J shed 2 bases, with 9 bases lying between them. This CDR3 spans 12 amino acids. Germline V CDR1 and CDR2: DFQATT, SNEGSKA (reference sequence). CDR3 region: CSAKEGAYEQYF. The CDR3 DNA sequence: TGCAGTGCTAAAGAGGGGGCCTACGAGCAGTACTTC.

Ten or more counts support this clonotype. CDR3 in DNA: TGTGCCACCAGCAGAGATGCAGGGGTCACCTACGAGCAGTACTTC. This translates into CATSRDAGVTYEQYF. This chain uses TRBV15 with TRBJ2-7; possible D gene TRBD1, 6 bases. Deletions cut 0 bases from V and 2 bases from J, with 11 bases between. There are 15 residues in the CDR3. Germline CDR1 LNHNV, CDR2 YYDKDF (reference sequence).

This clonotype was seen more than once but under ten times. The CDR3 DNA sequence: TGTGCCAGCAGCACACAGGACACCGGGGAGCTGTTTTTT. This sequence encodes CASSTQDTGELFF. V is TRBV9 and J is TRBJ2-2; possibly TRBD1 for D (5 bases). V gave up 4 bases and J gave up 3 bases, with 7 bases separating them. This CDR3 has 13 residues. Germline loops: CDR1 SGDLS, CDR2 YYNGEE.

This clonotype was counted a few times. V and J are TRBV27 and TRBJ2-7; 9 positions match TRBD1. The CDR3 spans 14 residues. The junction had 3 bases not matched to a gene; V was cut back by 4 bases and J by 2 bases. Germline V CDR1 and CDR2: MNHEY, SMNVEV (reference sequence). The CDR3 region has the DNA TGTGCCAGCAGTTGGGGACAGGGACCCTACGAGCAGTACTTC. Translation gives CASSWGQGPYEQYF.

A word on this clonotype: A read error is possible here, since a much larger clone lies one base away. The rearrangement links TRBV7-2 to TRBJ2-5, with 7 bases that match TRBD1. CDR1 SGHTA and CDR2 FQGNSA come from the germline V gene. There are 15 residues in the CDR3. V lost 5 bases and J lost 5; bases outside the gene matches: 11. CDR3 residues: CASSGRQGLGETQYF. Here the CDR3 DNA reads TGTGCCAGCAGCGGCAGACAGGGTTTGGGGGAGACCCAGTACTTC. The complete variable domain, with remaining parts taken from reference TRBV7-2 and TRBJ2-5, reads GAGVSQSPSNKVTEKGKDVELRCDPISGHTALYWYRQSLGQGLEFLIYFQGNSAPDKSGLPSDRFSAERTGGSVSTLTIQRTQQEDSAVYLCASSGRQGLGETQYFGPGTRLLVL.

This clonotype was seen only a few times. The chain couples TRBV3-1 to TRBJ2-3, with 10 bases fitting TRBD2. The ends lost 6 bases at V and 4 bases at J; junction bases unmatched: 1. This CDR3 is 13 amino acids long. Germline V gene lookup returns CDR1 LGHDT and CDR2 YNNKEL (reference sequence). CDR3 nucleotide sequence: TGTGCCAGCAGGGGACTAGCGTCAGATACGCAGTATTTT. Encoded protein: CASRGLASDTQYF.

This clonotype was seen a few times. This chain uses TRBV15 with TRBJ1-1; no clear D gene. In germline, CDR1 is LNHNV, CDR2 YYDKDF (reference sequence). The CDR3 length is 16 residues. The V gene lost 1 base and the J gene lost 5 bases, with 17 bases spanning the gap. In nucleotides, the CDR3 is TGTGCCACCAGCAGAGGTGGAGCGTCGGGTGAAACTGAAGCTTTCTTT. Its translation: CATSRGGASGETEAFF.

Notes on this clonotype: Germline and junction disagree at one end, which may indicate a read error. J is TRBJ2-2 and V is TRBV12-3 or TRBV12-4, with D possibly being TRBD1 (6 bases). This CDR3 comprises 13 residues. This CDR3 reads CASNHRVAGELFF. The CDR3 nucleotides read TGTGCCAGCAACCACAGGGTAGCCGGGGAGCTGTTCTTT.

In its sample, this clonotype was seen many times. V is TRBV28 and J is TRBJ2-7, with 8 bases aligning to TRBD2. With V trimmed by 5 bases and J by 0 bases, 6 bases remained unmatched. CDR3 length: 15 amino acids. The V gene's germline CDR1 is MDHEN and CDR2 SYDVKM. The CDR3 loop reads CASSRGGQRSYEQYF. The DNA of the CDR3 is TGTGCCAGCAGTCGGGGGGGGCAACGCTCCTACGAGCAGTACTTC.

The table lists this clonotype with many counts. The genes are TRBV5-1 and TRBJ2-1; the match to TRBD2 covers 10 bases. J gave up 7 bases and V 4 bases, and 8 bases lay outside the gene matches. CDR1 and CDR2 from the germline V gene are SGHRS and YFSETQ. CDR3 length: 15 residues. CDR3: CASSPLAGDLNEQFF. The CDR3 nucleotides are TGCGCCAGCAGCCCGCTAGCGGGAGACCTGAATGAGCAGTTCTTC.

This clonotype was seen ten or more times. The chain combines TRBV12-3 or TRBV12-4 with TRBJ2-7; 9 nucleotides match TRBD2. V dropped 6 bases and J dropped 2; count of bases not matched to a gene: 5. CDR3 length: 14 amino acids. CDR3 in amino acids: CASRSSGTAYEQYF. The DNA of the CDR3 is TGTGCCAGCAGATCTAGCGGGACCGCCTACGAGCAGTACTTC.

This clonotype was seen a single time. This chain links TRBV14 with TRBJ1-5; D gene ambiguous. CDR1 and CDR2 (germline): SGHDN, FVKESK. Trimming shortened V by 0 bases and J by 6 bases, and 3 bases separated the two germline ends. The CDR3 has 12 residues. CDR3 in DNA: TGTGCCAGCAGCCAAGAGGGTCAGCCCCAGCATTTT. Its translation is CASSQEGQPQHF.

The sample holds many counts of this clonotype. This chain uses TRBV5-1 with TRBJ2-6; D gene unclear. V was shortened by 4 bases and J by 3 bases, with 11 bases between the two germline ends. Germline V lookup: CDR1 SGHRS, CDR2 YFSETQ. The CDR3 spans 15 residues. CDR3 sequence reads: CASSATWVGANVLTF. For the CDR3, the DNA is TGCGCCAGCAGCGCCACGTGGGTTGGGGCCAACGTCCTGACTTTC.

This chain uses TRBV18 with TRBJ1-1; D possibly corresponds to TRBD1 (5 bases). The CDR3 is 14 residues long. Germline V gives CDR1 KGHSH, CDR2 LQKENI. The V end was cut by 6 bases, the J end by 3 bases, with 14 bases between. As DNA, the CDR3 is TGTGCCAGCTCCTACGTACTGGGGGACACTGAAGCTTTCTTT. It specifies CASSYVLGDTEAFF.

The chain recombines TRBV20-1 with TRBJ2-7; D is perhaps TRBD1 or TRBD2 (6 bases each). The V end lost 0 bases, the J end lost 3 bases, and 12 bases lay between the germline ends. CDR3 length: 14 amino acids. The germline gives CDR1 DFQATT, CDR2 SNEGSKA (reference sequence). Here the CDR3 DNA reads TGCAGTGCTAGAGATTTAGGGGGGAGCTACGAGCAGTACTTC. Translated, it gives CSARDLGGSYEQYF.

The CDR3: CASSEMEWEGVKNIQYF. In nucleotides, the CDR3 is TGTGCCAGCAGTGAAATGGAGTGGGAGGGGGTAAAAAACATTCAGTACTTC. The chain employs TRBV6-1 and TRBJ2-4, with D maybe TRBD2 (7 bases). Trimming took 2 bases from V and 4 from J, leaving 18 bases between them. Germline loops: CDR1 MNHNS, CDR2 SASEGT. CDR3 size: 17 residues.

This clonotype was seen at least ten times. V is TRBV6-2 or TRBV6-3 and J is TRBJ2-2; D not certain. CDR1 is MNHEY, CDR2 SVGEGT, per germline. The germline V and J ends were trimmed by 6 bases and 2 bases, with 7 bases remaining between them. CDR3 size: 13 residues. The CDR3 nucleotides read TGTGCCAGCAGACCACTAAACACCGGGGAGCTGTTTTTT. Amino acid sequence: CASRPLNTGELFF.

The genes are TRBV9 and TRBJ2-1; TRBD2 matches 9 bases. This CDR3 region has 15 residues. Germline CDR1 is SGDLS and CDR2 is YYNGEE. The ends lost 2 bases at V and 6 bases at J; junction bases unmatched: 6. The CDR3 DNA sequence: TGTGCCAGCAGCGTTCTAGTAGCGGGAGTCAATGAGCAGTTCTTC. Encoded protein: CASSVLVAGVNEQFF.

This rearrangement joins TRBV6-6 to TRBJ2-7; TRBD1 aligns across 8 bases. V lost 6 bases to trimming and J lost 5 bases; unmatched junction nucleotides: 9. The CDR3 is made up of 14 amino acids. Germline V gene data show CDR1 as MNHNY and CDR2 as SVGAGI (reference sequence). DNA for the CDR3: TGTGCCAGCAGCAGCAGGGGGCGCATGAACGAGCAGTACTTC. Its translation is CASSSRGRMNEQYF.

The chain is built from TRBV12-3 or TRBV12-4 and TRBJ2-1, with D perhaps matching TRBD2 (6 bases). Deletions cut 4 bases from V and 6 bases from J, with 10 bases between. The CDR3 loop spans 13 amino acids. This chain's CDR3 is CASSSSTSNEQFF. Written as DNA, the CDR3 is TGTGCCAGCAGTTCCTCGACTAGCAATGAGCAGTTCTTC.

This clonotype was found a few times. V is TRBV28 and J is TRBJ2-1; 7 nucleotides agree with TRBD1. The germline CDR1 and CDR2 sequences are MDHEN and SYDVKM. The junction had 11 bases not matched to a gene; V was cut back by 9 bases and J by 6 bases. The CDR3 covers 14 residues. The CDR3, as DNA: TGTGCCAGTTCCCCCAGGGACAGAGTCAATGAGCAGTTCTTC. This codes for CASSPRDRVNEQFF.

This clonotype came up many times. The rearrangement uses TRBV7-8 and TRBJ1-2, with 7 nucleotides matching TRBD1. V was clipped by 4 bases and J by 4 bases; unmatched bases: 6. The CDR3 spans 14 residues. Germline loops: CDR1 SGHVS, CDR2 FQNEAQ. The CDR3 protein is CASSYDRAGYGYTF. CDR3 coding DNA: TGTGCCAGCAGCTACGACAGGGCTGGCTATGGCTACACCTTC. The complete variable domain, with remaining parts taken from reference TRBV7-8 and TRBJ1-2, reads GAGVSQSPRYKVAKRGQDVALRCDPISGHVSLFWYQQALGQGPEFLTYFQNEAQLDKSGLPSDRFFAERPEGSVSTLKIQRTQQEDSAVYLCASSYDRAGYGYTFGSGTRLTVV.

The rearrangement links TRBV6-5 to TRBJ2-7; 8 bases are shared with TRBD1. The CDR3 is 14 residues long. The V gene end was trimmed by 6 bases and the J gene end by 3 bases; junction bases not matched to a gene: 7. Germline-derived CDR1 and CDR2 are MNHEY and SVGAGI. DNA for the CDR3: TGTGCCAGCAGCCCAGACACAGGGGGCTACGAGCAGTACTTC. This sequence encodes CASSPDTGGYEQYF.